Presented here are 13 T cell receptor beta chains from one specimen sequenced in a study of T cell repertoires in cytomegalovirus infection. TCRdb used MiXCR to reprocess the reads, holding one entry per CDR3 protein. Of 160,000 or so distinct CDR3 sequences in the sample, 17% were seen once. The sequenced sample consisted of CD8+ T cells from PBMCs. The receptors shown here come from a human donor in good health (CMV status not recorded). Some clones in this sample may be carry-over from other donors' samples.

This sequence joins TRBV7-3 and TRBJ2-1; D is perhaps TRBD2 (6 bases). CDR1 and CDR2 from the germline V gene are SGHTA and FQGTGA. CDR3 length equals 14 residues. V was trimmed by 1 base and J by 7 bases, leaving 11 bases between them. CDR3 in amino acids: CASSLIAGKNEQFF. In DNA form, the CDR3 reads TGTGCCAGCAGCTTAATTGCGGGGAAGAATGAGCAGTTCTTC.

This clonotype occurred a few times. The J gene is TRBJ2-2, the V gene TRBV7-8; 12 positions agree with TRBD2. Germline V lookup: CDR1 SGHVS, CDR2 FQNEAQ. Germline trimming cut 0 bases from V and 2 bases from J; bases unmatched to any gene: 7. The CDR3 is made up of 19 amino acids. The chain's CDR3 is CASSLAQTSGRLNTGELFF. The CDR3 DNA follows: TGTGCCAGCAGCTTAGCCCAAACTAGCGGGAGGCTAAACACCGGGGAGCTGTTTTTT.

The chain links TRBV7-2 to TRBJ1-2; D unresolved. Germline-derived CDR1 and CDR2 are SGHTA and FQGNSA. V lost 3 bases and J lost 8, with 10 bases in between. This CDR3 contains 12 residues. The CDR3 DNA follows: TGTGCCAGCAGCTTCGGCGGGGAAGGCTACACCTTC. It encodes CASSFGGEGYTF. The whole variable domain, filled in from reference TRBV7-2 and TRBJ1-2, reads GAGVSQSPSNKVTEKGKDVELRCDPISGHTALYWYRQSLGQGLEFLIYFQGNSAPDKSGLPSDRFSAERTGGSVSTLTIQRTQQEDSAVYLCASSFGGEGYTFGSGTRLTVV.

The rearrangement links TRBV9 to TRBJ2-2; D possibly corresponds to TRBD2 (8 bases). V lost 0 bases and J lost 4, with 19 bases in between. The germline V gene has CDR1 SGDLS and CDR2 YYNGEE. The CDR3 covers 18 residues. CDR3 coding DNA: TGTGCCAGCAGCGTAGAAGGGGGCCCGGGACTAGTCACCGGGGAGCTGTTTTTT. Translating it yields CASSVEGGPGLVTGELFF.

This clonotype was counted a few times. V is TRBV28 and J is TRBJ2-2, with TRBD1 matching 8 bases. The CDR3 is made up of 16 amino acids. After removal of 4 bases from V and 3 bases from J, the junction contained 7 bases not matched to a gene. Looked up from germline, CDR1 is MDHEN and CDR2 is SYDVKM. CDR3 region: CASSSLWGQDTGELFF. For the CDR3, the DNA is TGTGCCAGCAGTTCGCTTTGGGGACAGGACACCGGGGAGCTGTTTTTT.

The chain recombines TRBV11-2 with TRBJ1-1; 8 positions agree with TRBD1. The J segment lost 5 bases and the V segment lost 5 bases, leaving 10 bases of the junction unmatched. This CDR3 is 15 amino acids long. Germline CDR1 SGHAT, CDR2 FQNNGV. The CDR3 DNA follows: TGTGCCAGCAGCAGAAAACAGGGGGTCTTAACTGAAGCTTTCTTT. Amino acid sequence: CASSRKQGVLTEAFF.

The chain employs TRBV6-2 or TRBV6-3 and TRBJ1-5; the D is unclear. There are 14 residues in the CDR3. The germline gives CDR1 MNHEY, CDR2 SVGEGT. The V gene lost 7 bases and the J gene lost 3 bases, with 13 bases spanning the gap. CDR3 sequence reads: CASKGKGNNQPQHF. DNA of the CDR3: TGTGCCAGCAAAGGTAAAGGGAACAATCAGCCCCAGCATTTT.

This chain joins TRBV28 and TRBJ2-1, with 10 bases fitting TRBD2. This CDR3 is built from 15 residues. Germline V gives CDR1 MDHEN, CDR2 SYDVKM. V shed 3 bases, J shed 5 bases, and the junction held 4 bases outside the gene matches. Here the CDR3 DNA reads TGTGCCAGCAGTTTGCTAGCGGGAGAGAACAATGAGCAGTTCTTC. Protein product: CASSLLAGENNEQFF. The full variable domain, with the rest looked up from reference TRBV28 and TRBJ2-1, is DVKVTQSSRYLVKRTGEKVFLECVQDMDHENMFWYRQDPGLGLRLIYFSYDVKMKEKGDIPEGYSVSREKKERFSLILESASTNQTSMYLCASSLLAGENNEQFFGPGTRLTVL.

The CDR3 reads CASGLTGPPGNEQFF. CDR3 sequence (DNA): TGTGCTAGTGGTCTTACGGGACCACCAGGCAATGAGCAGTTCTTC. The chain links TRBV12-5 to TRBJ2-1; possibly TRBD1 or TRBD2 for D (5 bases each). The CDR3 is made up of 15 amino acids. Per germline, CDR1 LGHNT and CDR2 FRNRAP. V was cut by 5 bases and J by 6 bases, with 17 bases left in between. The whole variable domain, filled in from reference TRBV12-5 and TRBJ2-1, reads DARVTQTPRHKVTEMGQEVTMRCQPILGHNTVFWYRQTMMQGLELLAYFRNRAPLDDSGMPKDRFSAEMPDATLATLKIQPSEPRDSAVYFCASGLTGPPGNEQFFGPGTRLTVL.

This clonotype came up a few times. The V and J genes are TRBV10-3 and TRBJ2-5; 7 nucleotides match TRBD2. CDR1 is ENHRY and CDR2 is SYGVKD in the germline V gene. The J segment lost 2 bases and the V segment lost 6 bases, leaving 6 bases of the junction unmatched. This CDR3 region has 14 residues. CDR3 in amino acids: CAIRSAGLQETQYF. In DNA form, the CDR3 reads TGTGCCATCAGGTCAGCGGGGCTTCAAGAGACCCAGTACTTC.

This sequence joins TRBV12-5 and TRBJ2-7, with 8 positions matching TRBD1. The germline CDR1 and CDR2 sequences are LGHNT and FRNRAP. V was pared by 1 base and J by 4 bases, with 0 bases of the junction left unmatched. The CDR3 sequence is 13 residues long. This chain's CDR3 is CASGLGTGYEQYF. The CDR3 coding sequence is TGTGCTAGTGGTTTGGGGACAGGGTACGAGCAGTACTTC.

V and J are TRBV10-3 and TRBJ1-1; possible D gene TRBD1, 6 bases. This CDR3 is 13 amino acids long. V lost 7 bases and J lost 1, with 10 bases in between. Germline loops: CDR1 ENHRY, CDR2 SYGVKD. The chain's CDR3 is CAINSDRNTEAFF. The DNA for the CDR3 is TGTGCCATCAACTCGGACAGGAACACTGAAGCTTTCTTT.

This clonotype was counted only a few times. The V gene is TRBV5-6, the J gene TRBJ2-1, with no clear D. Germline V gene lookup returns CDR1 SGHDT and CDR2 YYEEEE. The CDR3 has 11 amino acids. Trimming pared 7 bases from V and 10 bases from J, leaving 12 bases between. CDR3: CASGRRSEQFF. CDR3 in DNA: TGTGCCAGCGGGCGTAGGTCGGAGCAGTTCTTC.